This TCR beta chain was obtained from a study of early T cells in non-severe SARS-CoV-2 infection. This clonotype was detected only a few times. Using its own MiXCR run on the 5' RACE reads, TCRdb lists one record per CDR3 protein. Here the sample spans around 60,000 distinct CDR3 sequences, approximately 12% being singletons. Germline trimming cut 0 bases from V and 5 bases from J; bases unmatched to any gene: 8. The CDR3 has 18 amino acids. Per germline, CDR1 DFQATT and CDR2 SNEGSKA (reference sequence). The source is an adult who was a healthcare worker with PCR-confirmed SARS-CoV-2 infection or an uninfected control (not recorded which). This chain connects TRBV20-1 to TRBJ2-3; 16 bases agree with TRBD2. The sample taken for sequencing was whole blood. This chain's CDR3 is CSARDHPGLAGGLDTQYF. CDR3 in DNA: TGCAGTGCTAGAGATCATCCGGGACTAGCGGGAGGGTTAGATACGCAGTATTTT.